This TCR beta chain was obtained from a study of blood T cell repertoires in COVID-19. Study details: Donors in the United States, Italy and Spain gave samples during acute or convalescent COVID-19.

The data were produced by immunoSEQ multiplex PCR, yet TCRdb's version contains in-frame clones alone and is incomplete. The sample shows hundreds of thousands of clones, around 86% of them seen only once. Germline CDR1 SGHAT, CDR2 FQNNGV. After removal of 6 bases from V and 4 bases from J, the junction contained 8 bases not matched to a gene. CDR3 length: 15 residues. The TCR originated in a young woman with active or convalescent COVID-19. The sequenced material came from peripheral blood. The chain employs TRBV11-2 and TRBJ1-5; 8 bases align to TRBD1. CDR3 nucleotides: TGTGCCAGCAGAAAGACAGGGGATCGGAATCAGCCCCAGCATTTT. As protein: CASRKTGDRNQPQHF.